Below, 26 T cell receptor beta chains from the same sample are listed, as sequenced in a study of T cells of healthy individuals. From the 5' RACE reads, TCRdb called clonotypes with MiXCR, one entry per CDR3 protein. The data hold tens of thousands of distinct CDR3 sequences, with around 15% observed a single time. The receptor set was obtained from a human donor in good health.

This clonotype has more than one count but fewer than ten. The chain recombines TRBV7-2 with TRBJ2-1; 8 bases map to TRBD2. Germline V lookup: CDR1 SGHTA, CDR2 FQGNSA. This CDR3 region has 17 residues. J lost 0 bases, V lost 5 bases, and 9 bases had no gene match. The CDR3 here is CASSTKAGLGSYNEQFF. The CDR3, as DNA: TGTGCCAGCAGCACCAAGGCGGGACTAGGCTCCTACAATGAGCAGTTCTTC.

This clonotype appeared many times. This rearrangement joins TRBV6-5 to TRBJ1-5, with D perhaps TRBD1 (5 bases). The CDR3 covers 17 residues. In germline, CDR1 is MNHEY, CDR2 SVGAGI. V was shortened by 6 bases and J by 0 bases, with 18 bases between the two germline ends. CDR3 nucleotides: TGTGCCAGCAGAGAAACCCCGGACAATCTTAGCAATCAGCCCCAGCATTTT. Protein product: CASRETPDNLSNQPQHF.

Ten or more counts support this clonotype. The gene calls are TRBV4-1 and TRBJ2-7; D possibly corresponds to TRBD2 (5 bases). The CDR3 contains 14 residues. Deletions cut 4 bases from V and 2 bases from J, with 12 bases between. Germline V gene lookup returns CDR1 MGHRA and CDR2 YSYEKL. DNA for the CDR3: TGCGCCAGCAGCCCTCGACGGGGTCCCTACGAGCAGTACTTC. This translates into CASSPRRGPYEQYF.

This clonotype was recorded only once. Just one base apart from a much larger clone, this may be a read error. The chain's CDR3 is CAISEGLAGGPSTGELFF. In nucleotides, the CDR3 is TGTGCCATCAGTGAGGGACTAGCGGGAGGCCCGTCCACCGGGGAGCTGTTTTTT. The genes are TRBV10-3 and TRBJ2-2, with TRBD2 matching over 14 bases. The trim removed 2 bases at V and 4 bases at J, leaving 6 bases unmatched. Germline-derived CDR1 and CDR2 are ENHRY and SYGVKD. The CDR3 is made up of 18 amino acids.

This clonotype has a count of ten or more. This sequence joins TRBV28 and TRBJ2-5, with D perhaps TRBD1 or TRBD2 (5 bases each). CDR3 length equals 14 residues. The germline V gene has CDR1 MDHEN and CDR2 SYDVKM. Trimming cost V 2 bases and J 7 bases, with 14 bases left between them. The DNA for the CDR3 is TGTGCCAGCAGTTTAGGGGACCGGGCCTGGACCCAGTACTTC. This codes for CASSLGDRAWTQYF.

The rearrangement uses TRBV4-2 and TRBJ1-5, with D hard to call. The V end was cut by 0 bases, the J end by 2 bases, with 8 bases between. The length of the CDR3 is 15 residues. Looked up from germline, CDR1 is LGHNA and CDR2 is YNFKEQ. CDR3 loop: CASSQDEGGNQPQHF. Here the CDR3 DNA reads TGTGCCAGCAGCCAAGATGAGGGCGGCAATCAGCCCCAGCATTTT.

This chain links TRBV6-1 with TRBJ2-7; D is possibly TRBD1 (6 bases). CDR3 length equals 12 residues. The germline V gene encodes CDR1 MNHNS and CDR2 SASEGT. V was shortened by 4 bases and J by 6 bases, with 10 bases between the two germline ends. The CDR3 nucleotides read TGTGCCAGCAGTGTTGGACAGCGCGAGCAGTACTTC. Translated, it gives CASSVGQREQYF.

This clonotype was seen only a few times. The rearrangement links TRBV4-1 to TRBJ1-1; D unresolved. CDR1 and CDR2 (germline): MGHRA, YSYEKL. This CDR3 contains 19 residues. V dropped 0 bases and J dropped 1 base, with 21 bases sitting between them. The CDR3 bases are TGCGCCAGCAGCCAAGATAAAGAACAGCCCAGAGCGGAGAACACTGAAGCTTTCTTT. Residues: CASSQDKEQPRAENTEAFF.

The table lists this clonotype with many counts. V is TRBV20-1 and J is TRBJ2-2; D is undetermined. The V end was cut by 1 base, the J end by 6 bases, with 15 bases between. Germline V gene sequence: CDR1 DFQATT, CDR2 SNEGSKA (reference sequence). The CDR3 sequence is 15 residues long. The CDR3 DNA reads TGCAGTGCTAGAGTAGGGCAGCTCAGAGCCGGGGAGCTGTTTTTT. It translates to CSARVGQLRAGELFF.

In regard to this clonotype: This clone may be a read error of a much larger clone one base away. The chain uses TRBV28 and TRBJ2-3; 10 nucleotides agree with TRBD1. The trim removed 10 bases at V and 1 base at J, leaving 5 bases unmatched. Germline-derived CDR1 and CDR2 are MDHEN and SYDVKM. This CDR3 is built from 14 residues. The CDR3 DNA sequence: TGTGCCACTACGACAGGGGGCGGCACAGATACGCAGTATTTT. As protein: CATTTGGGTDTQYF.

V gene TRBV15 combines with J gene TRBJ2-7, with a possible D match to TRBD2 (7 bases). The CDR3 has 15 amino acids. From germline, CDR1 is LNHNV and CDR2 YYDKDF (reference sequence). V lost 5 bases to trimming and J lost 3 bases, with 17 bases between them. The CDR3 reads CATSGPGVAGYEQYF. DNA of the CDR3: TGTGCCACCAGCGGGCCAGGGGTAGCGGGCTACGAGCAGTACTTC.

A note on this clonotype: A much larger clonotype is one base distant, so this may be a read error. This chain links TRBV15 with TRBJ2-1, with 7 bases aligning to TRBD2. Germline loops: CDR1 LNHNV, CDR2 YYDKDF (reference sequence). The CDR3 runs 15 residues. The CDR3 spells CVTSRGREAYNEQFF. The CDR3 DNA is TGTGTCACCAGCAGAGGACGGGAGGCCTACAATGAGCAGTTCTTC.

This clonotype occurred many times. V usage is TRBV5-1 and J usage is TRBJ2-3; tentatively, D is TRBD2 (5 bases). The length of the CDR3 is 14 residues. The V end lost 0 bases, the J end lost 6 bases, and 11 bases lay between the germline ends. CDR1 and CDR2 from the germline V gene are SGHRS and YFSETQ. CDR3 nucleotides: TGCGCCAGCAGCTTGGGACTACCACTGGATACGCAGTATTTT. Protein: CASSLGLPLDTQYF. Drawing the rest from reference TRBV5-1 and TRBJ2-3, the complete variable domain is KAGVTQTPRYLIKTRGQQVTLSCSPISGHRSVSWYQQTPGQGLQFLFEYFSETQRNKGNFPGRFSGRQFSNSRSEMNVSTLELGDSALYLCASSLGLPLDTQYFGPGTRLTVL.

This clonotype was observed a handful of times. The chain links TRBV5-1 to TRBJ1-6, with 10 nucleotides matching TRBD1. The CDR3 runs 14 residues. Germline trimming cut 4 bases from V and 15 bases from J; bases unmatched to any gene: 10. Germline V gene data show CDR1 as SGHRS and CDR2 as YFSETQ. CDR3 DNA: TGCGCCAGCAGCAACCGGGACAGGGGCCAGCACCTCCACTTT. This gives the protein CASSNRDRGQHLHF.

This CDR3 reads CASEGLLLTDTQYF. CDR3 DNA: TGTGCCTCGGAGGGACTCCTACTCACAGATACGCAGTATTTT. This chain uses TRBV30 with TRBJ2-3; a weak D match, TRBD2 (6 bases). Germline assignment: CDR1 GTSNPN and CDR2 SVGIG (reference sequence). The CDR3 totals 14 residues. V was pared by 7 bases and J by 2 bases, with 16 bases between.

V and J are TRBV27 and TRBJ2-1; TRBD2 matches at 9 bases. V was clipped by 6 bases and J by 1 base; unmatched bases: 4. Germline-derived CDR1 and CDR2 are MNHEY and SMNVEV (reference sequence). The CDR3 sequence is 15 residues long. The DNA for the CDR3 is TGTGCCAGCAGGGGACTAGCTTCATCCTACAATGAGCAGTTCTTC. It yields the protein CASRGLASSYNEQFF.

The chain has TRBV29-1 and TRBJ1-5; 11 positions match TRBD1. V trimming: 4 bases; J trimming: 5 bases; junction bases outside the gene matches: 7. CDR3 length equals 15 residues. CDR1 SQVTM and CDR2 ANQGSEA come from the germline V gene. This CDR3 is CSVAVGQGADQPQHF. The CDR3 coding sequence is TGCAGCGTTGCTGTCGGACAGGGGGCCGATCAGCCCCAGCATTTT.

There are a few counts of this clonotype. This chain joins TRBV12-3 or TRBV12-4 and TRBJ1-5; D is unresolved. The germline V and J ends were trimmed by 6 bases and 2 bases, with 14 bases remaining between them. The CDR3 is 15 amino acids. This CDR3 reads CASSPLGYGNQPQHF. CDR3 in DNA: TGTGCCAGCAGCCCACTGGGGTACGGCAATCAGCCCCAGCATTTT.

The sample holds a few counts of this clonotype. CDR3 nucleotide sequence: TGCGCCAGCAGCTTGGGCCTAGCGGGGGAAGAGACCCAGTACTTC. Protein sequence: CASSLGLAGEETQYF. The chain joins TRBV5-1 to TRBJ2-5; 10 positions match TRBD2. V was clipped by 0 bases and J by 3 bases; unmatched bases: 2. CDR1 and CDR2 (germline): SGHRS, YFSETQ. The CDR3 loop spans 15 amino acids.

This clonotype occurred many times. The rearrangement joins TRBV15 to TRBJ2-1; D unclear. Germline CDR1 reads LNHNV; CDR2 reads YYDKDF (reference sequence). The ends were cut back, 8 bases at V and 0 bases at J, with 8 bases in the middle. CDR3 size: 13 residues. Here the CDR3 reads CATGVSSYNEQFF. For the CDR3, the DNA is TGTGCCACCGGAGTAAGCTCCTACAATGAGCAGTTCTTC.

The CDR3 sequence is CASRVAESYNEQFF. The CDR3 coding sequence is TGTGCCAGCAGGGTCGCGGAGTCCTACAATGAGCAGTTCTTC. The gene calls are TRBV2 and TRBJ2-1; D is unclear. CDR3 size: 14 residues. CDR1 and CDR2 (germline): SNHLY, FYNNEI. V was pared by 6 bases and J by 1 base, with 10 bases between.

This chain connects TRBV28 to TRBJ1-2; the match to TRBD1 covers 8 bases. The junction had 18 bases not matched to a gene; V was cut back by 10 bases and J by 2 bases. The CDR3 loop spans 17 amino acids. Germline V gene lookup returns CDR1 MDHEN and CDR2 SYDVKM. CDR3 sequence reads: CATTRERQGIFNYGYTF. In DNA, the CDR3 is TGTGCCACCACGCGGGAGAGACAGGGGATCTTCAACTATGGCTACACCTTC.

This clonotype has a handful of counts. CDR3 bases: TGTGCCAGCAGTTTACACACCGACTACACCTTC. As protein: CASSLHTDYTF. The rearrangement joins TRBV12-3 or TRBV12-4 to TRBJ1-2; no clear D gene. The CDR3 spans 11 residues. V lost 2 bases and J 10 bases, leaving 8 bases between the germline ends.

This chain uses TRBV7-3 with TRBJ2-5; the match to TRBD2 covers 14 bases. The CDR3 is 17 residues long. The germline V gene encodes CDR1 SGHTA and CDR2 FQGTGA. V lost 5 bases and J lost 2; bases outside the gene matches: 7. The CDR3: CASSPGLAGVGQETQYF. In DNA form, the CDR3 reads TGTGCCAGCAGCCCGGGACTAGCGGGAGTGGGGCAAGAGACCCAGTACTTC.

This clonotype has a count of ten or more. The chain has TRBV29-1 and TRBJ2-2, with no clear D. This CDR3 region has 12 residues. CDR1 is SQVTM and CDR2 is ANQGSEA in the germline V gene. V shed 6 bases and J shed 2 bases, with 7 bases lying between them. CDR3 in amino acids: CSVALNTGELFF. The CDR3 DNA is TGCAGCGTGGCCCTTAACACCGGGGAGCTGTTTTTT.

This clonotype was seen repeatedly, ten times or more. The CDR3 DNA follows: TGTGCCAGCAGCCAAGATGCCCGCGGGGGCGAGCAGTACTTC. Its protein is CASSQDARGGEQYF. The chain joins TRBV3-1 to TRBJ2-7; 7 bases match TRBD2. The CDR3 is made up of 14 amino acids. Germline-derived CDR1 and CDR2 are LGHDT and YNNKEL (reference sequence). J lost 6 bases, V lost 0 bases, and 5 bases had no gene match.